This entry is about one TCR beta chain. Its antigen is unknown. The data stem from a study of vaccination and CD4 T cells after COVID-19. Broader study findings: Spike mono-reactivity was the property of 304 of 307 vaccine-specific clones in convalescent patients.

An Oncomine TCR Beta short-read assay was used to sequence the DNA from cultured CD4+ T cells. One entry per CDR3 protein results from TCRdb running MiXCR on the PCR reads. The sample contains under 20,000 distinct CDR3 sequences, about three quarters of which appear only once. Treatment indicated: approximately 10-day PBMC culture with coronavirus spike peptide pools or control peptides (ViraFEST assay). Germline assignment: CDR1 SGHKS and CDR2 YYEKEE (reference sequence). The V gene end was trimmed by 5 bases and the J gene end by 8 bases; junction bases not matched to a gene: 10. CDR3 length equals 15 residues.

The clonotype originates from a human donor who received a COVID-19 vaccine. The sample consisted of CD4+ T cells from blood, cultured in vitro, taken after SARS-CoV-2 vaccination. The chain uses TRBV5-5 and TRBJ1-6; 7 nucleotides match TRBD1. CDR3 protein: CASRLTGAFHSPLHF. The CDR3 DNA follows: TGTGCCAGCAGATTAACAGGGGCTTTTCATTCACCCCTCCACTTT.